The T cell receptor (beta chain) under discussion was sequenced for a study of identical twins. Study-wide findings and caveats: The models systematically underestimated how much out-of-frame TCR alpha was shared in monozygotic twins. Excess sharing between twins was weaker in beta out-of-frame sequences. High-abundance cord blood beta clonotypes had fewer insertions; memory repertoires showed none.

It was template switching that added a universal primer site, and there were unique molecular identifiers on the cDNA. TCRdb itself ran the 5' RACE reads through MiXCR, one entry per CDR3 protein. The table has hundreds of thousands of distinct CDR3 sequences, roughly 8% seen once; the top ten hold roughly 0.97%. Only a few counts were recorded for this clonotype. Its antigen is unidentified. In germline, CDR1 is SQVTM, CDR2 ANQGSEA. V was clipped by 2 bases and J by 4 bases, with 14 bases between them. The CDR3 extends over 14 amino acids. Separately, the same data were catalogued under a study of yellow fever vaccine responses in identical twins.

The sequencing sample was made of PBMCs. The chain has TRBV29-1 and TRBJ1-2; perhaps TRBD1 as D (6 bases). This clonotype was sampled from a woman between 18 and 29 years old in good health. CDR3 sequence (DNA): TGCAGCGTTGAACCACCGGACAGAATCTATGGCTACACCTTC. Its protein is CSVEPPDRIYGYTF.